Listed below are T cell receptor beta chains from one sample, sequenced in a study of tumor and adjacent non-tumor tissue in lung cancer. MiXCR was run by TCRdb on the multiplex PCR reads, yielding one entry per CDR3 protein. This table has some 80,000 distinct CDR3 sequences, roughly 80% appearing once. Sequenced sample: distant non-tumor lung tissue. The receptors here all came from a man aged 55 to 69 with non-small cell lung cancer. The CDR3 runs from the conserved cysteine through the conserved F or W. The D gene is left open where the match is weak. Clone size is not always given. Where it is, it says once, few, many or a class for expanded clones.

many	-	TRBV2	TRBJ2-3	TGTGCCAGCAGTGAAATCGAACAGGCCCGGGGCACAGATACGCAGTATTTT	CASSEIEQARGTDTQYF
once	-	TRBV11-2	TRBJ1-2	TGTGCCAGCAGTTCCCTTGGGGGCGGAGCCTCCGGTTACACCTTC	CASSSLGGGASGYTF
-	-	TRBV20-1	TRBJ2-2	TGCTGTGCTCGGGACCCCTTCACCGGGGAGCTGCTTTTT	CCARDPFTGELLF
-	TRBD2	TRBV10-3	TRBJ2-7	TGTGCCATCAGTAACGGACTAGTGGGTGGGCTGCAGGCCTACGACCAGTACTTC	CAISNGLVGGLQAYDQYF
many	-	TRBV5-4	TRBJ2-2	TGTGCCAGCAGCTTGGAACTGCCCGGGGAGCTGTTTTTT	CASSLELPGELFF
-	-	TRBV5-6	TRBJ1-1	TGTGCCAGCACCGGACAGTTAAACACTGAAGTTTACTTT	CASTGQLNTEVYF
-	TRBD2	TRBV11-2	TRBJ2-5	TGTGCCAGCAGCTCCACATTGGGGGGGAGAAAGGAGACCCAGTACTTC	CASSSTLGGRKETQYF
-	TRBD2	TRBV20-1	TRBJ2-1	TGCAGTGCCCAGGGACTAGTGGGAGGGTACAATGAGCAGTTCTTC	CSAQGLVGGYNEQFF
-	-	TRBV11-3	TRBJ1-2	TGTGCCAGCAGCATCCCGACCACGGGGGCTAACTATGGCTACACCTTT	CASSIPTTGANYGYTF
-	-	TRBV11-2	TRBJ1-5	TGTGCCAGCAGCAAAATTGGGGGCGGTAGCAGAGATACACAGCATTTT	CASSKIGGGSRDTQHF
-	-	TRBV20-1	TRBJ2-7	TGCAGTGCTAGAAACGCCAGTACCCCCGAGCAGTACTTC	CSARNASTPEQYF
few	TRBD1	TRBV6-1	TRBJ1-4	TGTGCCAGCAGTGACCACCTCGGCGGGACAGGCAATGAAAAACTGTTTTTT	CASSDHLGGTGNEKLFF
-	TRBD1	TRBV4-3	TRBJ1-4	TGCGCCAGCTGCCATGATTTCATAGGGGGCGCGACGAAAGAAAAACTGTTTTTT	CASCHDFIGGATKEKLFF
medium-sized	-	TRBV12-3/TRBV12-4	TRBJ1-1	TGTGCCAGCAGTTGGCAGGGGCTGAACACTGAAGCTTTCTTT	CASSWQGLNTEAFF
-	-	TRBV29-1	TRBJ2-3	TGCAGCGGGCCAGGACTCTACACAGATGCGCAGTATTTT	CSGPGLYTDAQYF
-	TRBD1	TRBV20-1	TRBJ1-2	TGCAGTGATAGAGATTGGGCAGGGGGCGCGTATGGCTACACCTTC	CSDRDWAGGAYGYTF
-	-	TRBV5-1	TRBJ2-1	TGCGCCAGCAGCTTTGACCCGGAGGTGGGTTCCTACTATGAGCAGTTCTTC	CASSFDPEVGSYYEQFF
-	TRBD1	TRBV2	TRBJ1-5	TGTGCCAGCAGTCAGGGGGCTGTTCAGCCCCAGCATTTT	CASSQGAVQPQHF
many	-	TRBV28	TRBJ2-3	TGTGCCAGCAGTTTCGCGCGGCAAACGCAGTATTTT	CASSFARQTQYF
once	-	TRBV4-2	TRBJ2-7	TGTGCCAGCAGCCAAGATAGGGGCTTCTCCCCCCACGAGCAGTACTTC	CASSQDRGFSPHEQYF
-	-	TRBV11-3	TRBJ1-2	TGTGCCAGCAGCCGAACAGGAGGGTTTGGCTACATCTTC	CASSRTGGFGYIF
-	TRBD2	TRBV11-2	TRBJ2-1	TGTGTCAGCAGCTCTAGCGGGGCATACAATGAGCAGTTCTTC	CVSSSSGAYNEQFF
-	TRBD2	TRBV20-1	TRBJ2-1	TGCATACGAGTGATAAGGGGGACTAGCTCATATGCGCAGTTCTTC	CIRVIRGTSSYAQFF
-	-	TRBV4-3	TRBJ2-5	TGCGCCAGCAGTCAAGCCGGATCGGGGACGCAAGAGACCCAGTACTTC	CASSQAGSGTQETQYF
once	-	TRBV6-6	TRBJ2-5	TGTGCCGCCAGACGGACCGAAGAGACCCAGTACTTC	CAARRTEETQYF
once	TRBD2	TRBV10-1	TRBJ2-1	TGCGCCGGCAGTGGTAGTCCAGCGGGAGGTTACAATGAGCAGTTCTTC	CAGSGSPAGGYNEQFF
-	TRBD2	TRBV6-5	TRBJ2-6	TGTGCCAGCGGCCTAGCGGGAGCCAGCTCTGGGACCAACGTCCTAACTTTC	CASGLAGASSGTNVLTF
-	-	TRBV11-2	TRBJ2-5	TGTGGTAGCAGCTATACAAGGGAAGAGACCCAGTACTTC	CGSSYTREETQYF
-	-	TRBV10-2	TRBJ1-5	TGCGCCAGCTGTGTTTTAGAGGGCAACCAGCCCCAGCATTTT	CASCVLEGNQPQHF
-	TRBD2	TRBV11-1	TRBJ2-1	TGTGCCAGCAGCCCCGGGACTAGCGGCGACAATGAGCAGTTCTTC	CASSPGTSGDNEQFF
-	-	TRBV5-5	TRBJ2-2	TGTGCCAGCAGTCCTCGATGGTTAGTGGACACCGGGGAGCTGTTTTTT	CASSPRWLVDTGELFF
-	TRBD1	TRBV5-6	TRBJ2-3	TGTACCAGCAGCCAGGGGACAGGGGTTATCACAGATACGCAGTATTTT	CTSSQGTGVITDTQYF
once	-	TRBV11-2	TRBJ2-3	TGTGCCAGCAAGTTAGACCAGGGTACAAGAGATACGCAGTATTTT	CASKLDQGTRDTQYF
-	-	TRBV20-1	TRBJ2-2	TGCAGTGCTAGAGAGGGGATGGCTCGGTACACCGGGGAGCTGTTTTTT	CSAREGMARYTGELFF
-	TRBD1	TRBV11-2	TRBJ2-1	TGTGCAAGCAGCCAAGACGGACAGGGGTACAATGTGCAGTTCTTC	CASSQDGQGYNVQFF
-	TRBD2	TRBV6-1	TRBJ2-5	TGTACCAGGAGTTCGGGACTAGCGGGGAGGTACCAAGAGACCCAGTACTTC	CTRSSGLAGRYQETQYF
-	TRBD2	TRBV10-2	TRBJ2-3	TGCACCAGCGCTCCAAACCGATGGACTAGCGAGAGCCGCGGTTCAGATACGCAGTATTTT	CTSAPNRWTSESRGSDTQYF
once	TRBD2	TRBV6-1	TRBJ2-3	TGTGTCAGCAGTCAAGTAACTAGCGGGGGGAGAGATACGCAGTATTTT	CVSSQVTSGGRDTQYF
-	TRBD2	TRBV20-1	TRBJ2-7	TGCAGTGCTAGACAACCAGCGGGAGCACATGAGCAGTACTTC	CSARQPAGAHEQYF
-	-	TRBV4-3	TRBJ1-2	TGCGCCAGCAGCCAAGATCACGCAGTGGACCCTTATGGCTACACATTC	CASSQDHAVDPYGYTF
once	-	TRBV4-2	TRBJ2-7	TGTGCCAGCAGCCAAGAGAGGACGGGGGCCTACGAGCAGTACTTC	CASSQERTGAYEQYF
-	TRBD2	TRBV4-2	TRBJ2-3	TGTGCCAGCAGCCCGACTAGCGGGGTGGCAGGTACGCAGTATTTT	CASSPTSGVAGTQYF
few	TRBD1	TRBV11-3	TRBJ2-3	TGTGTCAGCAGCTTTCAGGGGACAGATACGCAGTATTTC	CVSSFQGTDTQYF
-	-	TRBV5-4	TRBJ1-1	TGTGCAAGCAGCTCTCCGGTGAACACTGAAGCTTTATTT	CASSSPVNTEALF
-	-	TRBV20-1	TRBJ2-1	TGTATTGCTAGAGCAAGGAGCCGGGGCGAGTTTGATGAGCAGTTCTTC	CIARARSRGEFDEQFF
-	-	TRBV11-3	TRBJ2-5	TGTATCAACAGCTTTACCGGGGAAGAGACTCAGTACTTC	CINSFTGEETQYF